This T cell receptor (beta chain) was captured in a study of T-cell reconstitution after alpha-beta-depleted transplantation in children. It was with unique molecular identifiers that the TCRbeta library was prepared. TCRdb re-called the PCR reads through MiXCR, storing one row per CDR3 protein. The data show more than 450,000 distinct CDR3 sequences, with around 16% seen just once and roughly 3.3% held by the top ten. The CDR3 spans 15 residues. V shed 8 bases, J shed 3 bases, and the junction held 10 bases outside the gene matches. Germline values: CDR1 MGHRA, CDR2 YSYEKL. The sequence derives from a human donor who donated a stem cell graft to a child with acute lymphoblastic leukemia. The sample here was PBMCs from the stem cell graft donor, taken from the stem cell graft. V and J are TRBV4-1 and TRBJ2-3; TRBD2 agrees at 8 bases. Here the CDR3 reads CASGPGSGRTDTQYF. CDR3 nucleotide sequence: TGCGCCAGCGGACCCGGGAGCGGGAGAACAGATACGCAGTATTTT.